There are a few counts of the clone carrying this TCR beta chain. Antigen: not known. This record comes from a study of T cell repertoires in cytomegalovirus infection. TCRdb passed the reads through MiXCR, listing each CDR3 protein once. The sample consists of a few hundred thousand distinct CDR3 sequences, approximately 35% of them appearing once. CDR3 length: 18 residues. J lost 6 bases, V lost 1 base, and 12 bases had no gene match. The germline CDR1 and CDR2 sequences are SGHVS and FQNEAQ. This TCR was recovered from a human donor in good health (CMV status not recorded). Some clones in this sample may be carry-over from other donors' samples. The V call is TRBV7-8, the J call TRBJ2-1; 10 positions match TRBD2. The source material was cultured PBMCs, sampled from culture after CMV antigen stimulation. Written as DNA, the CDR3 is TGTGCCAGCAGCTTAGGTCCAGCGGGAGGGCCGTTCGGCAATGAGCAGTTCTTC. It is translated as CASSLGPAGGPFGNEQFF.